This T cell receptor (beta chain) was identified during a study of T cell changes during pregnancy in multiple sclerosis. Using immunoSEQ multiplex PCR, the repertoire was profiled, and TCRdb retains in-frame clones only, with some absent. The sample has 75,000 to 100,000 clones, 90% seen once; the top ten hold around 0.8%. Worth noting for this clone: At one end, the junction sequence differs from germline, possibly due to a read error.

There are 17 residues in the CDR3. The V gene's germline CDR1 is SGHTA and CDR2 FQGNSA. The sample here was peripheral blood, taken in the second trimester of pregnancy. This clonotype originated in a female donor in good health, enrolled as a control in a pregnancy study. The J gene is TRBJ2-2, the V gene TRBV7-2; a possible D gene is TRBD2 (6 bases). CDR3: CASSLEPSAANTGGLFF. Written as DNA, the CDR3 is TGTGCCAGCAGCCTAGAACCCAGCGCCGCGAACACCGGGGGGCTGTTTTTT.